This entry lists 25 T cell receptor beta chains sequenced from one sample in a study of shared clonotypes between healthy human individuals. Sequencing used immunoSEQ multiplex PCR; TCRdb keeps in-frame clones, though not all of them. The repertoire holds some 1,400,000 clones, roughly 95% seen once, with 1.2% in the top ten. Sequenced input: naive CD4+ T cells sorted from blood. The subset is: CD45RA+ positively selected. All receptors derive from a man under 40 in good health.

This sequence joins TRBV28 and TRBJ1-5; TRBD1 aligns across 8 bases. This CDR3 comprises 16 residues. The V and J ends lost 6 bases and 6 bases, in that order; junction bases with no gene match: 13. CDR1 and CDR2 from the germline V gene are MDHEN and SYDVKM. The CDR3 DNA sequence: TGTGCCAGCAGGGCGGGTGACAGGGGTGAGGGTCAGCCCCAGCATTTT. Its protein is CASRAGDRGEGQPQHF.

The V call is TRBV5-1, the J call TRBJ2-7; TRBD1 or TRBD2 may be the D gene (5 bases each). There are 14 residues in the CDR3. The ends were cut back, 2 bases at V and 2 bases at J, with 11 bases in the middle. Looked up from germline, CDR1 is SGHRS and CDR2 is YFSETQ. Here the CDR3 reads CASSFRDGAYEQYF. CDR3 DNA sequence: TGCGCCAGCAGCTTCCGGGACGGAGCCTACGAGCAGTACTTC.

Of note for this clone: The same CDR3 also results from other DNA sequences found in this sample. V and J are TRBV4-3 and TRBJ2-3; D is uncertain. V was shortened by 3 bases and J by 2 bases, with 6 bases between the two germline ends. The CDR3 length is 13 residues. Germline V gives CDR1 LGHNA, CDR2 YSLEER. The CDR3 bases are TGCGCCAGCAGCCAGGGTCCCACAGATACGCAGTATTTT. Translating it yields CASSQGPTDTQYF.

V usage is TRBV5-4 and J usage is TRBJ2-3, with 8 bases matching TRBD1. J gave up 5 bases and V 2 bases, and 4 bases lay outside the gene matches. CDR3 length equals 14 residues. The germline CDR1 and CDR2 sequences are SGHNT and YYREEE (reference sequence). The CDR3 DNA follows: TGTGCCAGCAGCTTCGCAGGGGGCAGAGATACGCAGTATTTT. This encodes CASSFAGGRDTQYF.

The chain recombines TRBV9 with TRBJ2-1; TRBD2 agrees at 13 bases. The CDR3 has 18 amino acids. The trim removed 3 bases at V and 5 bases at J, leaving 11 bases unmatched. The germline CDR1 and CDR2 sequences are SGDLS and YYNGEE. The CDR3 nucleotides are TGTGCCAGCAGCGCGGGACTAGCGGGAACGATTAAAAACAATGAGCAGTTCTTC. Translating it yields CASSAGLAGTIKNNEQFF. Using reference TRBV9 and TRBJ2-1 for the parts outside the CDR3, the full variable domain is DSGVTQTPKHLITATGQRVTLRCSPRSGDLSVYWYQQSLDQGLQFLIQYYNGEERAKGNILERFSAQQFPDLHSELNLSSLELGDSALYFCASSAGLAGTIKNNEQFFGPGTRLTVL.

This chain connects TRBV7-9 to TRBJ1-3, with a weak D call TRBD1 (6 bases). Germline loops: CDR1 SEHNR, CDR2 FQNEAQ (reference sequence). The CDR3 is 17 residues long. Between the trimmed V and J ends, which lost 6 bases and 0 bases, there was a span of 18 bases. The CDR3 here is CASSVNPRTDSGNTIYF. CDR3 bases: TGTGCCAGCAGTGTGAACCCCAGGACAGACTCTGGAAACACCATATATTTT.

The rearrangement uses TRBV9 and TRBJ2-1; 13 bases agree with TRBD2. The CDR3 runs 17 residues. Germline-derived CDR1 and CDR2 are SGDLS and YYNGEE. Trimming took 4 bases from V and 7 from J; bases not matched to a gene: 11. CDR3 sequence reads: CASSPMGLAGMANEQFF. The CDR3 bases are TGTGCCAGCAGCCCAATGGGACTAGCGGGAATGGCGAATGAGCAGTTCTTC.

This sequence joins TRBV7-8 and TRBJ2-1; 8 bases map to TRBD2. Germline loops: CDR1 SGHVS, CDR2 FQNEAQ. The junction had 11 bases not matched to a gene; V was cut back by 5 bases and J by 5 bases. This CDR3 spans 16 amino acids. This chain's CDR3 is CASSPREGRGNNEQFF. CDR3 coding DNA: TGTGCCAGCAGCCCTCGGGAGGGCCGGGGAAACAATGAGCAGTTCTTC. The full variable domain, completed using reference TRBV7-8 and TRBJ2-1, is GAGVSQSPRYKVAKRGQDVALRCDPISGHVSLFWYQQALGQGPEFLTYFQNEAQLDKSGLPSDRFFAERPEGSVSTLKIQRTQQEDSAVYLCASSPREGRGNNEQFFGPGTRLTVL.

V is TRBV9 and J is TRBJ2-3; TRBD2 aligns across 11 bases. Germline CDR1 reads SGDLS; CDR2 reads YYNGEE. CDR3 size: 17 residues. The V segment lost 2 bases and the J segment 5 bases; nucleotides outside the gene matches: 10. The CDR3 nucleotides read TGTGCCAGCAGCGTTGCAACTAGCGGGAGACAAGGAGATACGCAGTATTTT. Its translation: CASSVATSGRQGDTQYF.

This clone has just one count. V usage is TRBV2 and J usage is TRBJ2-3, with a weak D call TRBD2 (5 bases). V was clipped by 7 bases and J by 6 bases, with 17 bases between them. This CDR3 comprises 14 residues. From germline, CDR1 is SNHLY and CDR2 FYNNEI. The CDR3 coding sequence is TGTGCCAGCAAGGAGGACGGGGTGTACGATACGCAGTATTTT. It encodes CASKEDGVYDTQYF.

The chain carries TRBV18 and TRBJ1-4; D is possibly TRBD1 (5 bases). The CDR3 has 16 residues. V was clipped by 3 bases and J by 3 bases, with 14 bases between them. Germline-derived CDR1 and CDR2 are KGHSH and LQKENI. As DNA, the CDR3 is TGTGCCAGCTCACCCCAGGGACCAGGATCTAATGAAAAACTGTTTTTT. Translated, it gives CASSPQGPGSNEKLFF.

The genes are TRBV4-1 and TRBJ2-3; TRBD1 agrees at 8 bases. The germline V gene encodes CDR1 MGHRA and CDR2 YSYEKL. CDR3 length: 14 residues. V lost 5 bases and J lost 6; bases outside the gene matches: 7. The DNA of the CDR3 is TGCGCCAGCAGCACCAGACAGGGGACCGATACGCAGTATTTT. Translating gives CASSTRQGTDTQYF.

The chain couples TRBV11-2 to TRBJ2-3, with D uncertain. The CDR3 is 16 residues long. Per germline, CDR1 SGHAT and CDR2 FQNNGV. The germline V and J ends were trimmed by 2 bases and 7 bases, with 19 bases remaining between them. DNA of the CDR3: TGTGCCAGCAGCTTACTCTTAGGAGAACTGAAAAATACGCAGTATTTT. Translated, it gives CASSLLLGELKNTQYF.

V is TRBV20-1 and J is TRBJ2-1; D is unresolved. Germline values: CDR1 DFQATT, CDR2 SNEGSKA (reference sequence). This CDR3 comprises 11 residues. The germline V and J ends were trimmed by 2 bases and 10 bases, with 9 bases remaining between them. The CDR3 coding sequence is TGCAGTGCTAGACCTCCCGGCGAGCAGTTCTTC. This gives the protein CSARPPGEQFF.

CDR3 amino acids: CASNLMGTGAGETQYF. The CDR3 bases are TGTGCCAGCAACCTTATGGGTACAGGGGCTGGAGAGACCCAGTACTTC. The chain carries TRBV27 and TRBJ2-5; 7 bases fit TRBD1. CDR1 is MNHEY and CDR2 is SMNVEV in the germline V gene (reference sequence). V shed 7 bases, J shed 4 bases, and the junction held 15 bases outside the gene matches. CDR3 length: 16 amino acids.

V is TRBV2 and J is TRBJ2-5, with D perhaps TRBD1 (6 bases). This CDR3 has 14 residues. Germline CDR1 is SNHLY and CDR2 is FYNNEI. With 8 bases removed from V and 2 bases from J, the gap between germline ends came to 15 bases. For the CDR3, the DNA is TGTGCCAGCGGAATCAGGGGTTTGCAAGAGACCCAGTACTTC. Encoded protein: CASGIRGLQETQYF.

This rearrangement joins TRBV19 to TRBJ2-2; D unresolved. Germline V gene data show CDR1 as LNHDA and CDR2 as SQIVND (reference sequence). The CDR3 totals 12 residues. V gave up 7 bases and J gave up 7 bases, with 10 bases separating them. The CDR3 spells CASISGSGELFF. Written as DNA, the CDR3 is TGTGCCAGTATCTCGGGCAGCGGGGAGCTGTTTTTT.

The genes are TRBV2 and TRBJ2-3, with 9 bases matching TRBD2. CDR3 length: 16 residues. J lost 1 base, V lost 3 bases, and 5 bases had no gene match. Germline V lookup: CDR1 SNHLY, CDR2 FYNNEI. The CDR3 reads CASSERASGGTDTQYF. The CDR3 DNA is TGTGCCAGCAGTGAGAGGGCTAGCGGGGGCACAGATACGCAGTATTTT.

The chain joins TRBV10-3 to TRBJ2-1; 7 bases match TRBD2. The CDR3 is 17 amino acids. Germline trimming cut 6 bases from V and 5 bases from J; bases unmatched to any gene: 16. CDR1 and CDR2 from the germline V gene are ENHRY and SYGVKD. The CDR3 reads CAISSLILAKSDNEQFF. CDR3 coding DNA: TGTGCCATCAGCTCCCTTATACTAGCGAAGTCTGACAATGAGCAGTTCTTC.

The J gene is TRBJ2-1, the V gene TRBV9, with a tentative D call TRBD1 (7 bases). This CDR3 spans 16 amino acids. CDR1 and CDR2 from the germline V gene are SGDLS and YYNGEE. Trimming took 0 bases from V and 9 from J, leaving 19 bases between them. The CDR3 loop reads CASSVASWQGGVEQFF. CDR3 nucleotides: TGTGCCAGCAGCGTAGCATCATGGCAGGGGGGAGTTGAGCAGTTCTTC.

This rearrangement joins TRBV30 to TRBJ2-2; D may be TRBD1 (5 bases). The CDR3 has 13 residues. Trimming shortened V by 3 bases and J by 6 bases, and 11 bases separated the two germline ends. Germline CDR1 GTSNPN, CDR2 SVGIG (reference sequence). CDR3 bases: TGTGCCTGGAGACCGACAGCTCCCGGGGAGCTGTTTTTT. Translation gives CAWRPTAPGELFF.

The V gene is TRBV25-1, the J gene TRBJ1-2; 8 nucleotides line up with TRBD1. Germline-derived CDR1 and CDR2 are MGHDK and SYGVNS. The trim removed 4 bases at V and 0 bases at J, leaving 10 bases unmatched. This CDR3 has 17 residues. CDR3 DNA sequence: TGTGCCAGCAGTGCGTGGAAGCTACAGGGGGCTAACTATGGCTACACCTTC. It specifies CASSAWKLQGANYGYTF.

The J gene is TRBJ2-3, the V gene TRBV9, with D perhaps matching TRBD1 (6 bases). The CDR3 runs 15 residues. Germline CDR1 reads SGDLS; CDR2 reads YYNGEE. V was shortened by 2 bases and J by 1 base, with 11 bases between the two germline ends. CDR3 bases: TGTGCCAGCAGCGTGGGGGCCCTCGGCACAGATACGCAGTATTTT. Its translation: CASSVGALGTDTQYF.

The genes are TRBV27 and TRBJ2-1, with a tentative D call TRBD1 (5 bases). The ends were cut back, 7 bases at V and 9 bases at J, with 22 bases in the middle. CDR1 and CDR2 (germline): MNHEY, SMNVEV (reference sequence). The CDR3 has 15 residues. DNA for the CDR3: TGTGCCAGCACTAAGGGGAATAGCCTCCACGGTGAGCAGTTCTTC. Translated: CASTKGNSLHGEQFF.

CDR3 amino acids: CASSATGTVGYNEQFF. As DNA, the CDR3 is TGTGCCAGCAGTGCGACGGGGACCGTCGGATACAATGAGCAGTTCTTC. The rearrangement uses TRBV27 and TRBJ2-1, with D possibly being TRBD1 or TRBD2 (5 bases each). The CDR3 runs 16 residues. With 5 bases removed from V and 4 bases from J, the gap between germline ends came to 18 bases. Germline CDR1 reads MNHEY; CDR2 reads SMNVEV (reference sequence).